These 25 T cell receptor beta chains originate from one sample sequenced in a study of cytomegalovirus exposure and HLA in healthy donors. PCR primers comprised 60 Vbeta and 13 Jbeta primers. The protocol was immunoSEQ multiplex PCR, while the TCRdb copy is restricted to in-frame clones and leaves out a portion. The data show about 140,000 clones, about four fifths seen once. Specimen: PBMCs. These receptors originate from a man aged 40-50 years in good health and CMV-seronegative.

This sequence joins TRBV29-1 and TRBJ1-1; 7 bases match TRBD1. Germline V CDR1 and CDR2: SQVTM, ANQGSEA. This CDR3 contains 15 residues. Trimming removed 0 bases from V and 1 base from J; junction bases left unmatched: 5. The CDR3 DNA is TGCAGCGTTGAAGATCGGAGACAGGGGAACACTGAAGCTTTCTTT. Its protein is CSVEDRRQGNTEAFF.

The chain recombines TRBV7-3 with TRBJ1-1, with a weak D call TRBD1 (5 bases). The CDR3 runs to 13 residues. V lost 4 bases, J lost 1 base, and 7 bases lay in between. Germline V lookup: CDR1 SGHTA, CDR2 FQGTGA. CDR3 DNA: TGTGCCAGCAGCTCCACAGGGAACACTGAAGCTTTCTTT. Translated: CASSSTGNTEAFF.

The chain is built from TRBV7-6 and TRBJ1-4, with D perhaps TRBD1 (5 bases). CDR1 is SGHVS, CDR2 FNYEAQ, per germline. The CDR3 contains 13 residues. The V end was cut by 3 bases, the J end by 8 bases, with 10 bases between. In DNA form, the CDR3 reads TGTGCCAGCAGCTTTGACAGCCGGGAAAAACTGTTTTTT. Amino acids: CASSFDSREKLFF.

The gene calls are TRBV7-9 and TRBJ1-4; D not certain. The CDR3 is 15 amino acids. Between the trimmed V and J ends, which lost 3 bases and 0 bases, there was a span of 8 bases. Per germline, CDR1 SEHNR and CDR2 FQNEAQ (reference sequence). The DNA of the CDR3 is TGTGCCAGCAGCTTTTACAGTGCAACTAATGAAAAACTGTTTTTT. The encoded protein is CASSFYSATNEKLFF. Looking up the rest from reference TRBV7-9 and TRBJ1-4 gives the full variable domain: DTGVSQNPRHKITKRGQNVTFRCDPISEHNRLYWYRQTLGQGPEFLTYFQNEAQLEKSRLLSDRFSAERPKGSFSTLEIQRTEQGDSAMYLCASSFYSATNEKLFFGSGTQLSVL.

This clone was seen only once. The rearrangement uses TRBV6-6 and TRBJ2-6; D unresolved. The germline CDR1 and CDR2 sequences are MNHNY and SVGAGI (reference sequence). With 10 bases removed from V and 1 base from J, the gap between germline ends came to 8 bases. The CDR3 runs to 13 residues. The CDR3 nucleotides read TGTGCCATCGAGTCTTCTGGGGCCAACGTCCTGACTTTC. Protein product: CAIESSGANVLTF.

Only one count was recorded for this clone. The chain recombines TRBV9 with TRBJ1-6, with TRBD1 matching 8 bases. Looked up from germline, CDR1 is SGDLS and CDR2 is YYNGEE. Losses at the gene ends were 2 bases for V and 14 bases for J; bases not matched to a gene: 6. The CDR3 spans 13 residues. The CDR3: CASSVGTGDTLHF. In DNA form, the CDR3 reads TGTGCCAGCAGCGTTGGGACAGGAGACACCCTCCACTTT.

This chain uses TRBV27 with TRBJ1-6; 7 nucleotides match TRBD1. Losses at the gene ends were 0 bases for V and 1 base for J; bases not matched to a gene: 6. This CDR3 region has 18 residues. Germline V CDR1 and CDR2: MNHEY, SMNVEV (reference sequence). The CDR3 protein is CASSLSVEGASYNSPLHF. In DNA form, the CDR3 reads TGTGCCAGCAGTTTATCGGTGGAGGGGGCATCCTATAATTCACCCCTCCACTTT.

This clone has only one observation. This chain connects TRBV10-2 to TRBJ2-3; 7 nucleotides align to TRBD2. The CDR3 loop spans 15 amino acids. V gave up 5 bases and J gave up 5 bases; unmatched junction bases: 10. CDR1 and CDR2 (germline): WSHSY, SAAADI. The CDR3 DNA reads TGCGCCAGCAGTCCGGTGGTTGGCGGGGGAGATACGCAGTATTTT. It specifies CASSPVVGGGDTQYF.

This chain connects TRBV6-5 to TRBJ1-4; 9 nucleotides align to TRBD1. The CDR3 is 14 residues long. The V gene end was trimmed by 5 bases and the J gene end by 8 bases; junction bases not matched to a gene: 6. Germline V gene lookup returns CDR1 MNHEY and CDR2 SVGAGI. The CDR3 region is CASSPGTGREKLFF. DNA of the CDR3: TGTGCCAGCAGTCCCGGGACAGGGAGAGAAAAACTGTTTTTT.

The chain couples TRBV9 to TRBJ2-4, with 7 bases aligning to TRBD2. CDR1 and CDR2 from the germline V gene are SGDLS and YYNGEE. This CDR3 region has 16 residues. J gave up 3 bases and V 2 bases, and 8 bases lay outside the gene matches. CDR3 sequence: CASSVKAGDLKNIQYF. CDR3 DNA sequence: TGTGCCAGCAGCGTTAAGGCGGGGGACCTCAAAAACATTCAGTACTTC.

The chain employs TRBV2 and TRBJ1-2; no reliable D call. CDR1 is SNHLY, CDR2 FYNNEI, per germline. V lost 0 bases to trimming and J lost 8 bases, with 13 bases between them. This CDR3 has 14 residues. CDR3 loop: CASSEAKQYFGYTF. The CDR3 DNA sequence: TGTGCCAGCAGTGAAGCAAAACAGTATTTCGGCTACACCTTC.

The chain has TRBV15 and TRBJ1-2; D unresolved. The CDR3 has 14 amino acids. Germline loops: CDR1 LNHNV, CDR2 YYDKDF (reference sequence). V lost 5 bases to trimming and J lost 5 bases, with 15 bases between them. The CDR3 DNA reads TGTGCCACCAGCGGGGAAAGGGAGTTGTATGGCTACACCTTC. It yields the protein CATSGERELYGYTF.

This chain joins TRBV11-2 and TRBJ2-7, with D perhaps matching TRBD1 (7 bases). CDR1 is SGHAT, CDR2 FQNNGV, per germline. The V gene lost 1 base and the J gene lost 3 bases, with 25 bases spanning the gap. CDR3 length: 19 amino acids. The CDR3 sequence: CASSLAGRGSGGTHYEQYF. Written as DNA, the CDR3 is TGTGCCAGCAGCTTAGCTGGCAGAGGGTCAGGGGGGACCCACTACGAGCAGTACTTC. The full variable domain, in which reference TRBV11-2 and TRBJ2-7 provide the parts outside the CDR3, is EAGVAQSPRYKIIEKRQSVAFWCNPISGHATLYWYQQILGQGPKLLIQFQNNGVVDDSQLPKDRFSAERLKGVDSTLKIQPAKLEDSAVYLCASSLAGRGSGGTHYEQYFGPGTRLTVT.

This chain joins TRBV7-8 and TRBJ1-4; D unclear. The germline CDR1 and CDR2 sequences are SGHVS and FQNEAQ. CDR3 length: 13 residues. Trimming shortened V by 6 bases and J by 5 bases, and 10 bases separated the two germline ends. This CDR3 reads CASRSGSNEKLFF. CDR3 DNA sequence: TGTGCCAGCAGATCCGGGTCCAATGAAAAACTGTTTTTT.

This clone was recorded once. The chain combines TRBV19 with TRBJ1-2; D gene uncertain. Germline V gene sequence: CDR1 LNHDA, CDR2 SQIVND (reference sequence). The CDR3 is 12 amino acids. With 3 bases removed from V and 2 bases from J, the gap between germline ends came to 4 bases. The CDR3 sequence is CASSIRNYGYTF. In DNA form, the CDR3 reads TGTGCCAGTAGTATCAGGAACTATGGCTACACCTTC. Using reference TRBV19 and TRBJ1-2 for the parts outside the CDR3, the full variable domain is DGGITQSPKYLFRKEGQNVTLSCEQNLNHDAMYWYRQDPGQGLRLIYYSQIVNDFQKGDIAEGYSVSREKKESFPLTVTSAQKNPTAFYLCASSIRNYGYTFGSGTRLTVV.

The rearrangement links TRBV7-9 to TRBJ2-1; the D gene is possibly TRBD1 (6 bases). Germline V CDR1 and CDR2: SEHNR, FQNEAQ (reference sequence). The CDR3 has 15 amino acids. Between the trimmed V and J ends, which lost 5 bases and 4 bases, there was a span of 15 bases. The CDR3 nucleotides read TGTGCCAGCAGCCCACCGGGACACTCTTACAATGAGCAGTTCTTC. It is translated as CASSPPGHSYNEQFF.

This chain joins TRBV5-1 and TRBJ2-7; 7 positions agree with TRBD1. V was pared by 4 bases and J by 4 bases, with 8 bases of the junction left unmatched. The length of the CDR3 is 14 residues. In germline, CDR1 is SGHRS, CDR2 YFSETQ. The DNA of the CDR3 is TGCGCCAGCAGCAACTCGGGACAGCCATACGAGCAGTACTTC. Translating it yields CASSNSGQPYEQYF.

The count of this clone is one. The chain links TRBV5-1 to TRBJ1-6, with 10 bases that match TRBD1. Germline V gene sequence: CDR1 SGHRS, CDR2 YFSETQ. J gave up 7 bases and V 0 bases, and 16 bases lay outside the gene matches. This CDR3 is built from 20 residues. CDR3 sequence reads: CASSLGIGTGVLSENSPLHF. The CDR3 DNA reads as TGCGCCAGCAGCTTGGGGATCGGGACAGGGGTATTGTCGGAGAATTCACCCCTCCACTTT.

This clone was found a few times. The chain couples TRBV5-1 to TRBJ1-1; D is undetermined. V lost 0 bases to trimming and J lost 7 bases, with 13 bases between them. Looked up from germline, CDR1 is SGHRS and CDR2 is YFSETQ. The CDR3 runs to 14 residues. CDR3 loop: CASSLDGNGGEAFF. Written as DNA, the CDR3 is TGCGCCAGCAGCTTGGACGGGAATGGAGGTGAAGCTTTCTTT.

This rearrangement joins TRBV11-1 to TRBJ2-5; D possibly corresponds to TRBD1 (5 bases). The CDR3 consists of 13 residues. Trimming removed 0 bases from V and 4 bases from J, with 6 bases in between. The germline CDR1 and CDR2 sequences are SGHAT and FQDESV (reference sequence). The CDR3 loop reads CASSLAGRETQYF. The CDR3 region has the DNA TGTGCCAGCAGCTTAGCGGGGCGAGAGACCCAGTACTTC.

The chain employs TRBV5-6 and TRBJ1-4, with D unclear. CDR3 size: 13 residues. V dropped 3 bases and J dropped 13 bases, with 16 bases sitting between them. From germline, CDR1 is SGHDT and CDR2 YYEEEE. This CDR3 is CASSSPHGVGLFF. CDR3 sequence (DNA): TGTGCCAGCAGCTCCCCACACGGAGTTGGACTGTTTTTT.

The chain carries TRBV4-2 and TRBJ2-7, with 7 nucleotides matching TRBD1. The CDR3 spans 13 residues. Germline lookup yields CDR1 LGHNA and CDR2 YNFKEQ. J was trimmed by 0 bases and V by 9 bases; bases with no gene match: 5. DNA of the CDR3: TGTGCCAGTGGGACAGCCAGCTCCTACGAGCAGTACTTC. Protein: CASGTASSYEQYF.

This clone appeared a few times. The chain recombines TRBV11-2 with TRBJ1-6; D might be TRBD1 (6 bases). Germline loops: CDR1 SGHAT, CDR2 FQNNGV. Between the trimmed V and J ends, which lost 2 bases and 10 bases, there was a span of 18 bases. The CDR3 spans 16 residues. The CDR3 loop reads CASSLIDRSGGSPLHF. The CDR3 region has the DNA TGTGCCAGCAGCTTAATTGACAGGAGCGGGGGGTCACCCCTCCACTTT.

V is TRBV6-5 and J is TRBJ1-1; D not certain. The V end lost 0 bases, the J end lost 4 bases, and 15 bases lay between the germline ends. From germline, CDR1 is MNHEY and CDR2 SVGAGI. This CDR3 contains 16 residues. The CDR3 loop reads CASSYSLREGGTEAFF. In nucleotides, the CDR3 is TGTGCCAGCAGTTACTCTTTGAGGGAAGGCGGCACTGAAGCTTTCTTT.

The chain joins TRBV7-8 to TRBJ1-2; possible D gene TRBD1, 6 bases. The CDR3 loop spans 17 amino acids. V shed 5 bases and J shed 7 bases, with 26 bases lying between them. CDR1 is SGHVS, CDR2 FQNEAQ, per germline. DNA for the CDR3: TGTGCCAGCAGCCCTAGGGGGGATACAGGGACTACGCGTGGCTACACCTTC. Translated, it gives CASSPRGDTGTTRGYTF.